The sequence of this T cell receptor (beta chain) was determined in a study of blood T cells in healthy people across ages. As to this clonotype: Antigen specificity is unknown.

The CDR3 is 10 amino acids. CDR1 and CDR2 (germline): DFQATT, SNEGSKA (reference sequence). V was clipped by 4 bases and J by 11 bases, with 11 bases between them. Study outcomes and limitations: Estimated diversity, derived from one million T cells, was regarded as an underestimate.

A second PCR of about 7 to 12 cycles used a sample-barcoded 5' primer and a J-beta primer mix. Each CDR3 protein is one row after TCRdb ran MiXCR on the 5' RACE reads. Among roughly 730,000 distinct CDR3 sequences, just over 55% were seen once, and the ten largest hold under 30%. Sequencing was done on a sample of blood. The origin of this receptor is a man aged 35-49 years in good health. The chain uses TRBV20-1 and TRBJ2-5; unclear D gene. Here the CDR3 reads CSAKVGEQYF. The CDR3 nucleotides are TGCAGTGCTAAAGTAGGAGAGCAGTACTTC.